The 18 T cell receptor beta chains below all came from one sample that was sequenced in a study of T cell responses to AZD1222 COVID-19 vaccine. Profiling relied on immunoSEQ multiplex PCR, and the TCRdb table lists in-frame clones only, not all of them. The data show 130,000 or so clones, with approximately 93% seen just once and 0.7% to 1% held by the top ten. This sample comprised peripheral blood, obtained on day 0 of MenACWY control vaccination. These TCRs come from an adult in good health.

The chain joins TRBV11-2 to TRBJ2-7, with D hard to call. Germline assignment: CDR1 SGHAT and CDR2 FQNNGV. This CDR3 contains 12 residues. V was pared by 3 bases and J by 4 bases, with 7 bases between. The CDR3, as DNA: TGTGCCAGCAGCTTTATTGGGTACGAGCAGTACTTC. Amino acid sequence: CASSFIGYEQYF.

The V gene is TRBV6-5, the J gene TRBJ1-2; 7 bases are a match to TRBD1. J gave up 4 bases and V 6 bases, and 2 bases lay outside the gene matches. CDR3 length equals 12 residues. The germline gives CDR1 MNHEY, CDR2 SVGAGI. CDR3 loop: CASSGTVYGYTF. Here the CDR3 DNA reads TGTGCCAGCAGCGGGACAGTCTATGGCTACACCTTC.

V and J are TRBV5-1 and TRBJ1-1; no clear D gene. Germline V gene lookup returns CDR1 SGHRS and CDR2 YFSETQ. V was shortened by 4 bases and J by 0 bases, with 10 bases between the two germline ends. The length of the CDR3 is 14 residues. The CDR3 DNA is TGCGCCAGCAGCCCGGCCTTTATGAACACTGAAGCTTTCTTT. Encoded protein: CASSPAFMNTEAFF.

In this sample, this clone turned up once. The chain couples TRBV7-9 to TRBJ1-1, with 9 bases that match TRBD1. Germline V gene sequence: CDR1 SEHNR, CDR2 FQNEAQ (reference sequence). The CDR3 loop spans 15 amino acids. J lost 2 bases, V lost 3 bases, and 4 bases had no gene match. For the CDR3, the DNA is TGTGCCAGCAGCTTCTCACAGGGGGCCAACACTGAAGCTTTCTTT. The encoded protein is CASSFSQGANTEAFF.

The V gene is TRBV19, the J gene TRBJ1-5, with D unresolved. CDR1 and CDR2 (germline): LNHDA, SQIVND (reference sequence). V was clipped by 7 bases and J by 3 bases, with 16 bases between them. The CDR3 has 15 amino acids. DNA for the CDR3: TGTGCCAGTAAGGCGACGGGGAACGCCAATCAGCCCCAGCATTTT. This encodes CASKATGNANQPQHF.

A note on this clone: The same CDR3 arises from other DNA sequences in this sample as well. The J gene is TRBJ1-1, the V gene TRBV20-1; D ambiguous. V lost 6 bases and J lost 1, with 6 bases in between. The V gene's germline CDR1 is DFQATT and CDR2 SNEGSKA (reference sequence). The CDR3 runs 11 residues. CDR3 sequence reads: CSARQNTEAFF. The CDR3 nucleotides are TGCAGTGCCCGGCAGAACACTGAAGCTTTCTTT.

The chain couples TRBV5-6 to TRBJ1-1, with D uncertain. The germline V gene encodes CDR1 SGHDT and CDR2 YYEEEE. The CDR3 extends over 13 amino acids. V lost 3 bases and J lost 6, with 12 bases in between. In nucleotides, the CDR3 is TGTGCCAGCAGCTGGACTCTTGGCGCTGAAGCTTTCTTT. Translating gives CASSWTLGAEAFF.

This clone was picked up one time. The chain has TRBV5-1 and TRBJ2-1, with 8 positions matching TRBD2. V lost 3 bases to trimming and J lost 3 bases; unmatched junction nucleotides: 5. Looked up from germline, CDR1 is SGHRS and CDR2 is YFSETQ. CDR3 size: 15 residues. Here the CDR3 DNA reads TGCGCCAGCAGCTGGGGAGCGGGGGACTACAATGAGCAGTTCTTC. It translates to CASSWGAGDYNEQFF.

V gene TRBV7-9 combines with J gene TRBJ2-1; TRBD2 might be the D (5 bases). Germline V gene data show CDR1 as SEHNR and CDR2 as FQNEAQ (reference sequence). Trimming left V 0 bases short and J 0 bases short, with 6 bases between. The CDR3 length is 15 residues. This CDR3 is CASSLAGSSYNEQFF. The CDR3 region has the DNA TGTGCCAGCAGCTTAGCGGGGAGCTCCTACAATGAGCAGTTCTTC.

V usage is TRBV19 and J usage is TRBJ2-7, with 9 nucleotides matching TRBD1. V lost 4 bases, J lost 3 bases, and 10 bases stayed unmatched. Germline CDR1 LNHDA, CDR2 SQIVND (reference sequence). CDR3 length: 16 residues. CDR3 amino acids: CASSTTRTGDFYEQYF. CDR3 in DNA: TGTGCCAGTAGTACAACTCGGACAGGGGATTTCTACGAGCAGTACTTC. The full variable domain, its missing parts supplied by reference TRBV19 and TRBJ2-7, is DGGITQSPKYLFRKEGQNVTLSCEQNLNHDAMYWYRQDPGQGLRLIYYSQIVNDFQKGDIAEGYSVSREKKESFPLTVTSAQKNPTAFYLCASSTTRTGDFYEQYFGPGTRLTVT.

The CDR3 region has the DNA TGTGCCAGCAGCCAATCAAGGGCAGAATATGGCTACACCTTC. Translated: CASSQSRAEYGYTF. The chain links TRBV14 to TRBJ1-2; D is unresolved. The germline V gene has CDR1 SGHDN and CDR2 FVKESK. V shed 2 bases and J shed 5 bases, with 12 bases lying between them. This CDR3 is built from 14 residues.

V is TRBV13 and J is TRBJ1-2, with 10 bases aligning to TRBD1. The CDR3 consists of 15 residues. From germline, CDR1 is PRHDT and CDR2 FYEKMQ (reference sequence). V lost 3 bases to trimming and J lost 8 bases; unmatched junction nucleotides: 9. The DNA for the CDR3 is TGTGCCAGCAGCTTTCGGGACAGGGGAGCGTGGGGCTACACCTTC. This translates into CASSFRDRGAWGYTF. Full variable domain (remainder filled in from reference TRBV13 and TRBJ1-2): AAGVIQSPRHLIKEKRETATLKCYPIPRHDTVYWYQQGPGQDPQFLISFYEKMQSDKGSIPDRFSAQQFSDYHSELNMSSLELGDSALYFCASSFRDRGAWGYTFGSGTRLTVV.

V usage is TRBV6-6 and J usage is TRBJ1-5, with 7 nucleotides matching TRBD1. The CDR3 has 13 residues. CDR1 is MNHNY, CDR2 SVGAGI, per germline (reference sequence). V lost 6 bases, J lost 4 bases, and 3 bases stayed unmatched. The CDR3 DNA follows: TGTGCCAGCAGCCCACAGGGGAATCAGCCCCAGCATTTT. Its protein is CASSPQGNQPQHF.

The chain recombines TRBV5-4 with TRBJ2-5; weak D call: TRBD2 (6 bases). The CDR3 runs to 15 residues. CDR1 SGHNT and CDR2 YYREEE come from the germline V gene (reference sequence). V dropped 1 base and J dropped 1 base, with 11 bases sitting between them. The DNA of the CDR3 is TGTGCCAGCAGCTTGCCGGGACTTAGCCAAGAGACCCAGTACTTC. This gives the protein CASSLPGLSQETQYF.

The genes are TRBV5-1 and TRBJ1-3; TRBD1 agrees at 9 bases. The CDR3 contains 19 residues. The ends lost 2 bases at V and 0 bases at J; junction bases unmatched: 12. The V gene's germline CDR1 is SGHRS and CDR2 YFSETQ. The chain's CDR3 is CASSFSGTGLYSSGNTIYF. The CDR3 nucleotides read TGCGCCAGCAGCTTCTCCGGGACAGGGCTTTATAGCTCTGGAAACACCATATATTTT.

The rearrangement links TRBV7-9 to TRBJ2-7, with 7 bases lining up with TRBD1. Unmatched junction bases numbered 13, after V lost 5 bases and J lost 9 bases. Looked up from germline, CDR1 is SEHNR and CDR2 is FQNEAQ (reference sequence). The CDR3 consists of 14 residues. CDR3 nucleotides: TGTGCCAGCAGCGACGGGGACAGCGTACGTGGGCAGTACTTC. Translation gives CASSDGDSVRGQYF.

Here the CDR3 DNA reads TGTGCCAGCAGCTCTGACAGGGACTCCTACAATGAGCAGTTCTTC. Encoded protein: CASSSDRDSYNEQFF. J is TRBJ2-1 and V is TRBV9; 7 bases line up with TRBD1. This CDR3 contains 15 residues. With 4 bases clipped from V and 0 bases from J, the junction kept 4 bases outside the gene matches. The V gene's germline CDR1 is SGDLS and CDR2 YYNGEE.

The count of this clone is one. This sequence joins TRBV4-1 and TRBJ1-5, with 9 bases matching TRBD1. V dropped 5 bases and J dropped 8; count of bases not matched to a gene: 7. Germline CDR1 and CDR2: MGHRA and YSYEKL. The CDR3 contains 14 residues. The chain's CDR3 is CASSYRGRREPQHF. CDR3 nucleotide sequence: TGCGCCAGCAGCTACAGGGGGCGCAGGGAGCCCCAGCATTTT.